A single sample gave rise to the 26 T cell receptor beta chains below, sequenced in a study of cytomegalovirus exposure and HLA in healthy donors. TCRdb's copy holds only in-frame clones and misses some; the assay was immunoSEQ multiplex PCR. The sample has 100,000 to 150,000 clones; 75% to 90% are singletons. Sequencing was carried out using PBMCs. All receptors derive from a woman aged 18-29 years in good health and CMV-seronegative.

This chain links TRBV5-6 with TRBJ2-1, with 8 bases matching TRBD2. The ends lost 0 bases at V and 4 bases at J; junction bases unmatched: 6. Germline V gene sequence: CDR1 SGHDT, CDR2 YYEEEE. This CDR3 region has 16 residues. The CDR3 DNA reads TGTGCCAGCAGCTTGGATCAGCTAGCGGGTTACAATGAGCAGTTCTTC. Translation: CASSLDQLAGYNEQFF.

This clone was recorded a few times. V is TRBV27 and J is TRBJ1-4, with 7 nucleotides matching TRBD1. Per the germline V gene, CDR1 is MNHEY and CDR2 is SMNVEV (reference sequence). Trimming took 5 bases from V and 4 from J; bases not matched to a gene: 4. This CDR3 is 14 amino acids long. The CDR3 sequence: CASSTTGDNEKLFF. CDR3 nucleotides: TGTGCCAGCAGTACAACAGGGGATAATGAAAAACTGTTTTTT.

The chain carries TRBV7-9 and TRBJ2-7; the D is unclear. CDR3 length: 17 amino acids. V shed 1 base and J shed 3 bases, with 19 bases lying between them. The germline CDR1 and CDR2 sequences are SEHNR and FQNEAQ (reference sequence). The DNA for the CDR3 is TGTGCCAGCAGCTTAGAAGTGGGCCTACTCTCCAACTACGAGCAGTACTTC. This encodes CASSLEVGLLSNYEQYF.

The V gene is TRBV11-3, the J gene TRBJ2-1; a possible D gene is TRBD1 (5 bases). Trimming removed 1 base at V and 10 bases at J, with 11 bases between. Germline assignment: CDR1 SGHNT and CDR2 YENEEA. The CDR3 has 13 amino acids. The CDR3 nucleotides are TGTGCCAGCAGCTTAGGAGGCCAGGGCGAGCAGTTCTTC. Translated: CASSLGGQGEQFF.

The chain recombines TRBV7-9 with TRBJ2-7; possibly TRBD2 for D (6 bases). The CDR3 consists of 15 residues. The V gene's germline CDR1 is SEHNR and CDR2 FQNEAQ (reference sequence). The V end was cut by 5 bases, the J end by 5 bases, with 19 bases between. The CDR3 bases are TGTGCCAGCAGCGCCCAGACCGGGAGCTTAAACGAGCAGTACTTC. Its protein product is CASSAQTGSLNEQYF.

This CDR3 is CASSQSLAAEQYF. The CDR3 coding sequence is TGTGCCAGCAGCCAGTCATTGGCGGCCGAGCAGTACTTC. The chain carries TRBV9 and TRBJ2-7, with D uncertain. The CDR3 loop spans 13 amino acids. V lost 4 bases and J lost 6, with 14 bases in between. CDR1 and CDR2 from the germline V gene are SGDLS and YYNGEE.

The CDR3 reads CASSSPEVANYGYTF. CDR3 nucleotide sequence: TGCGCCAGCAGCTCACCAGAGGTGGCTAACTATGGCTACACCTTC. The V gene is TRBV4-1, the J gene TRBJ1-2; unclear D gene. In germline, CDR1 is MGHRA, CDR2 YSYEKL. This CDR3 is 15 amino acids long. The V and J ends lost 5 bases and 0 bases respectively, with 13 bases between them.

This clone was observed once. J is TRBJ2-3 and V is TRBV6-6; TRBD2 matches 12 bases. Per germline, CDR1 MNHNY and CDR2 SVGAGI (reference sequence). CDR3 size: 14 residues. Losses at the gene ends were 6 bases for V and 5 bases for J; bases not matched to a gene: 3. Written as DNA, the CDR3 is TGTGCCAGCAGGCCGGGACTAGCGGGAGATACGCAGTATTTT. Encoded protein: CASRPGLAGDTQYF.

This chain links TRBV13 with TRBJ2-7; 11 bases match TRBD2. The CDR3 spans 15 residues. V gave up 3 bases and J gave up 2 bases; unmatched junction bases: 3. Germline V lookup: CDR1 PRHDT, CDR2 FYEKMQ (reference sequence). This CDR3 reads CASSLTSGNPYEQYF. The CDR3 DNA sequence: TGTGCCAGCAGCTTGACTAGCGGGAACCCCTACGAGCAGTACTTC.

This sequence joins TRBV7-9 and TRBJ1-4; no clear D. The CDR3 loop spans 16 amino acids. V was shortened by 4 bases and J by 3 bases, with 15 bases between the two germline ends. Germline CDR1 is SEHNR and CDR2 is FQNEAQ (reference sequence). The CDR3 DNA is TGTGCCAGCAGCTCGGACGCACTAGCGGCTAATGAAAAACTGTTTTTT. Its translation: CASSSDALAANEKLFF.

The rearrangement links TRBV2 to TRBJ2-1, with D perhaps TRBD1 (6 bases). The CDR3 sequence is 13 residues long. Germline V gene sequence: CDR1 SNHLY, CDR2 FYNNEI. V lost 5 bases to trimming and J lost 5 bases, with 10 bases between them. CDR3 sequence (DNA): TGTGCCAGCAGTATGACAGGTAACAATGAGCAGTTCTTC. It is translated as CASSMTGNNEQFF.

J is TRBJ1-3 and V is TRBV21-1; TRBD1 is the table's D call and was not checked against the DNA. TRBV21-1 is a documented pseudogene. This CDR3 has 14 amino acids. CDR3 sequence (DNA): TGTGCCAGCAGCAGACAGGGCTCTGGAAACACCATATATTTT. It encodes CASSRQGSGNTIYF.

The V call is TRBV21-1, the J call TRBJ2-7; the tabulated D call, TRBD2, remains unverified against the DNA. TRBV21-1 is deemed a pseudogene. The CDR3 is 12 residues long. In nucleotides, the CDR3 is TGTGCCAGCAGCACTGAGGGCACCGAGCAGTACTTC. Translated: CASSTEGTEQYF.

This chain links TRBV7-8 with TRBJ1-1; D not resolved. CDR1 is SGHVS, CDR2 FQNEAQ, per germline. The CDR3 loop spans 14 amino acids. Trimming pared 5 bases from V and 0 bases from J, leaving 10 bases between. In nucleotides, the CDR3 is TGTGCCAGCAGCGAACTACGACTGAACACTGAAGCTTTCTTT. It specifies CASSELRLNTEAFF.

The chain is built from TRBV10-3 and TRBJ2-1, with 10 positions matching TRBD2. The CDR3 runs to 13 residues. Germline trimming cut 6 bases from V and 5 bases from J; bases unmatched to any gene: 1. CDR1 and CDR2 (germline): ENHRY, SYGVKD. CDR3 sequence reads: CAISGLADNEQFF. CDR3 DNA: TGTGCCATCAGCGGACTAGCGGACAATGAGCAGTTCTTC.

The chain has TRBV7-2 and TRBJ2-1; 10 bases map to TRBD2. The ends lost 1 base at V and 5 bases at J; junction bases unmatched: 5. The germline gives CDR1 SGHTA, CDR2 FQGNSA. The length of the CDR3 is 16 residues. CDR3 loop: CASSLVSTSGNNEQFF. Here the CDR3 DNA reads TGTGCCAGCAGCTTAGTTAGTACTAGCGGGAACAATGAGCAGTTCTTC.

The V gene is TRBV29-1, the J gene TRBJ2-2; 9 nucleotides match TRBD2. This CDR3 is built from 13 residues. V lost 7 bases and J lost 7; bases outside the gene matches: 7. CDR1 is SQVTM, CDR2 ANQGSEA, per germline. DNA of the CDR3: TGCAGCGCTGGGACTAGCAAGGGCGGGGAGCTGTTTTTT. It codes for CSAGTSKGGELFF.

This clone turned up a few times. The J gene is TRBJ1-1, the V gene TRBV5-1; 7 positions match TRBD1. Germline loops: CDR1 SGHRS, CDR2 YFSETQ. The CDR3 totals 15 residues. V was pared by 0 bases and J by 4 bases, with 6 bases of the junction left unmatched. The CDR3 is CASSLEEGARTEAFF. CDR3 coding DNA: TGCGCCAGCAGCTTGGAGGAGGGGGCGCGCACTGAAGCTTTCTTT.

The chain employs TRBV30 and TRBJ2-1; D is possibly TRBD2 (5 bases). Between the trimmed V and J ends, which lost 2 bases and 4 bases, there was a span of 15 bases. Germline V lookup: CDR1 GTSNPN, CDR2 SVGIG (reference sequence). This CDR3 is 15 amino acids long. CDR3 nucleotides: TGTGCCTGGAGTCAACTAGTGGGCCTATACAATGAGCAGTTCTTC. It yields the protein CAWSQLVGLYNEQFF.

The V and J genes are TRBV4-1 and TRBJ1-1; a possible D gene is TRBD1 (6 bases). Looked up from germline, CDR1 is MGHRA and CDR2 is YSYEKL. The V gene lost 1 base and the J gene lost 1 base, with 16 bases spanning the gap. The CDR3 has 17 amino acids. The CDR3 sequence is CASSQVGGGGRNTEAFF. The DNA of the CDR3 is TGCGCCAGCAGCCAAGTTGGGGGTGGGGGCCGGAACACTGAAGCTTTCTTT.

The chain has TRBV15 and TRBJ2-7, with 13 bases lining up with TRBD2. The CDR3 contains 19 residues. Germline lookup yields CDR1 LNHNV and CDR2 YYDKDF (reference sequence). Trimming took 0 bases from V and 1 from J; bases not matched to a gene: 9. DNA of the CDR3: TGTGCCACCAGCAGAGACCCCCCCAGGACTAGCGGGGGTTCCTACGAGCAGTACTTC. Its translation: CATSRDPPRTSGGSYEQYF.

This chain joins TRBV30 and TRBJ1-1; 8 nucleotides line up with TRBD1. Germline V gene lookup returns CDR1 GTSNPN and CDR2 SVGIG (reference sequence). The CDR3 is 13 amino acids. V lost 5 bases and J lost 1; bases outside the gene matches: 3. The CDR3 protein is CAWGTGGNTEAFF. The CDR3 DNA sequence: TGTGCCTGGGGGACAGGAGGGAACACTGAAGCTTTCTTT. The variable domain in full, completed from reference TRBV30 and TRBJ1-1, reads SQTIHQWPATLVQPVGSPLSLECTVEGTSNPNLYWYRQAAGRGLQLLFYSVGIGQISSEVPQNLSASRPQDRQFILSSKKLLLSDSGFYLCAWGTGGNTEAFFGQGTRLTVV.

This chain connects TRBV6-1 to TRBJ2-3; TRBD1 agrees at 7 bases. The germline V gene has CDR1 MNHNS and CDR2 SASEGT. V trimming: 2 bases; J trimming: 1 base; junction bases outside the gene matches: 0. The length of the CDR3 is 14 residues. CDR3 DNA: TGTGCCAGCAGTGAACAGGGGGGCACAGATACGCAGTATTTT. Its translation: CASSEQGGTDTQYF.

The rearrangement uses TRBV19 and TRBJ2-3, with a weak D call TRBD1 (6 bases). The CDR3 length is 14 residues. Trimming took off 6 bases at V and 6 bases at J, with 16 bases between the two ends. Germline CDR1 is LNHDA and CDR2 is SQIVND (reference sequence). The CDR3: CASSRQASSDTQYF. CDR3 in DNA: TGTGCCAGTAGCCGACAGGCAAGTTCCGATACGCAGTATTTT.

This sequence joins TRBV13 and TRBJ2-3; 9 bases fit TRBD2. The CDR3 loop spans 16 amino acids. Germline V gene sequence: CDR1 PRHDT, CDR2 FYEKMQ (reference sequence). J was trimmed by 6 bases and V by 2 bases; bases with no gene match: 9. The CDR3 DNA reads as TGTGCCAGCAGCTTACTTGGCGGGAGGGCCCAGGATACGCAGTATTTT. Protein product: CASSLLGGRAQDTQYF.

The J gene is TRBJ1-2, the V gene TRBV5-6; 8 positions match TRBD1. The germline V gene encodes CDR1 SGHDT and CDR2 YYEEEE. V dropped 4 bases and J dropped 4; count of bases not matched to a gene: 6. The CDR3 consists of 14 residues. This chain's CDR3 is CASSPGGGSYGYTF. For the CDR3, the DNA is TGTGCCAGCAGCCCAGGGGGCGGTAGCTATGGCTACACCTTC.